This TCR beta chain was found in a study of cytomegalovirus exposure and HLA in healthy donors. At the level of the study: In terms of ancestry, the Caucasian-associated cluster contained 80% to 90% of the approximately 380 genotyped donors. The study's findings and limits: In a later analysis, parvovirus B19, influenza, CMV and Epstein-Barr virus appeared linked to several top co-occurrence clusters.

In the PCR, 60 Vbeta and 13 Jbeta primers were used. Generated by immunoSEQ multiplex PCR, the TCRdb table keeps only in-frame clones and is missing some. The sample yields 100,000 to 150,000 clones, of which the top ten take up roughly 1.7%. With regard to this clone: What it recognizes is unknown.

The CDR3 is 16 residues long. The V gene's germline CDR1 is SGHVS and CDR2 FQNEAQ. V was pared by 1 base and J by 1 base, with 6 bases of the junction left unmatched. This clonotype was obtained from a man younger than 30 in good health and CMV-seronegative. The gene calls are TRBV7-8 and TRBJ2-7, with 8 nucleotides matching TRBD2. What was sequenced was PBMCs. The CDR3: CASSLDQREPSYEQYF. CDR3 bases: TGTGCCAGCAGCTTAGATCAGCGGGAGCCTTCCTACGAGCAGTACTTC.